This TCR beta chain derives from a study of T cells in localized non-small cell lung cancer. Whole-study results and caveats: In adjacent lung appeared a median about 58 of the top 100 tumor clones. Uninvolved adjacent lung had the highest recorded T cell clonality, with tumor below it.

In regard to this clone: Antigen unknown.

The method was immunoSEQ multiplex PCR; TCRdb's version includes in-frame clones alone and lacks a portion of them. This sample has around 140,000 clones, with around 90% found just once. CDR1 and CDR2 from the germline V gene are SGHTA and FQGTGA. V was pared by 5 bases and J by 10 bases, with 5 bases of the junction left unmatched. The CDR3 is 12 amino acids. V is TRBV7-3 and J is TRBJ2-1, with 7 nucleotides matching TRBD2. The sequence was collected from an older female donor with stage I lung adenocarcinoma. Sequenced here: peripheral blood, sampled before any cancer treatment. The CDR3 loop is CASSPPAGEQFF. The CDR3 DNA reads TGTGCCAGCAGCCCCCCAGCGGGAGAGCAGTTCTTC.